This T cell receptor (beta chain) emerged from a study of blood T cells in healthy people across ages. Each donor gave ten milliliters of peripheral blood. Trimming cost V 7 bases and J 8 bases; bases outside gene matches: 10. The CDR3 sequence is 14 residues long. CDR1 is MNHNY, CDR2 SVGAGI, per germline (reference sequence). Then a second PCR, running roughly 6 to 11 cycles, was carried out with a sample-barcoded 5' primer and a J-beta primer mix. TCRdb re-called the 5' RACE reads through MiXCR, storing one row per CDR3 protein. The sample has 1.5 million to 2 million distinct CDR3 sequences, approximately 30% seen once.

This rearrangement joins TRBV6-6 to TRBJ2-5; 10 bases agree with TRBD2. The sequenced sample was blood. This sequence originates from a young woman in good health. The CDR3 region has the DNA TGTGCCAGCACCACGCCGGGACTAGCGACTACCCAGTACTTC. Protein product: CASTTPGLATTQYF.